This TCR beta chain is drawn from a study of T cell repertoires in cytomegalovirus infection. Study-wide results and limits: Totalled public TCR beta family frequency picked out people who carried CMV plus the relevant HLA.

Details on this clonotype: The antigen is undetermined.

Germline CDR1 is LNHDA and CDR2 is SQIVND (reference sequence). There are 15 residues in the CDR3. With 5 bases removed from V and 0 bases from J, the gap between germline ends came to 13 bases. In TCRdb, the reads were re-called with MiXCR into one record per CDR3 protein. The table lists 370,000 or so distinct CDR3 sequences, roughly 36% of them singletons. Sequenced here: cultured PBMCs, sampled from culture after CMV antigen stimulation. This clonotype was sampled from a human donor in good health (CMV status not recorded). Some clones in this sample may be carry-over from other donors' samples. V gene TRBV19 combines with J gene TRBJ1-1; D is possibly TRBD1 (5 bases). CDR3 sequence reads: CASSQRQPLNTEAFF. The CDR3 region has the DNA TGTGCCAGTAGTCAAAGACAGCCGCTGAACACTGAAGCTTTCTTT.